Listed below are T cell receptor beta chains from one sample, sequenced in a study of radiotherapy plus CTLA-4 blockade in lung cancer. Produced via immunoSEQ multiplex PCR; TCRdb's table is partial and in-frame only. The table records some 100,000 clones, around 81% of them present only once. The specimen was peripheral blood, collected from a patient treated with radiotherapy plus ipilimumab. The receptors come from a human donor with non-small cell lung cancer that progressed on radiotherapy plus ipilimumab. Both conserved end residues are trimmed from each CDR3.

TRBJ1-1,12,TRBV18,ASSPQGNRGEAF
TRBJ1-3,14,TRBV11-2,ASVLGGPNSGNTIY
TRBJ1-1,14,TRBV29-1,SALGGMGNMNTEAF
TRBJ1-4,13,TRBV7-9,ASSFPGTVNEKLF
TRBJ2-3,11,TRBV6-5,ASSYGSTDTQY
TRBJ2-7,12,TRBV6-1,ASRDRPNSYEQY
TRBJ1-5,15,TRBV7-5,VRSRNHRDSSVRTQH
TRBJ1-1,11,TRBV5-4,ASSEQGPTEAF
TRBJ2-3,15,TRBV12-1,ASSSPGLATLTDTQY
TRBJ2-7,11,TRBV6-6,ASRSPTSGEQY
TRBJ2-7,10,TRBV14,ASSGDSYEQY
TRBJ1-2,13,TRBV18,ASSPRTVNNYGYT
TRBJ2-5,12,TRBV25-1,ASSGGTRRETQY
TRBJ1-4,14,TRBV19,ASSRGTGATNEKLF
TRBJ1-2,11,TRBV5-1,ASSLLQTDGYT
TRBJ1-3,17,TRBV4-3,ASSQDIAQGKGSGNTIY
TRBJ2-5,12,TRBV28,ASNLAGGEETQY
TRBJ2-7,14,TRBV4-3,ASSRVPGVVAYEQY
TRBJ1-1,11,TRBV11-2,ASSLDLNTEAF
TRBJ2-7,12,TRBV6-5,ASTRQGGSYEQY
TRBJ1-3,12,TRBV11-2,ASSLSGGVNTIY
TRBJ2-5,13,TRBV9,ASSVGTGGQETQY
TRBJ2-3,13,TRBV18,ASSPGTGGRDTQY
TRBJ1-2,12,TRBV27,ASSSGTDGYGYT
TRBJ2-7,12,TRBV6-1,ASSEEASRDEQY
TRBJ1-3,12,TRBV6-1,ASTQQLRGNTIY
TRBJ1-4,12,TRBV16,ASSPTGYSSKLF
TRBJ2-1,12,TRBV14,ASSLRLRGNEQF
TRBJ1-1,14,TRBV5-1,ASSLLGGQGTTEAF
TRBJ2-4,12,TRBV6-1,ASSEGGGQAIQY
TRBJ2-1,13,TRBV10-3,AISDTSGGYNEQF
TRBJ1-6,13,TRBV9,ASSVGPQGSSPLH
TRBJ1-1,10,TRBV11-2,ASSFGRTEAF
TRBJ2-2,12,TRBV11-3,ASSLRQLTGELF
TRBJ2-7,12,TRBV27,ASISLAGPYEQY
TRBJ2-2,13,TRBV6-5,ASRRGTANTGELF
TRBJ2-1,13,TRBV18,ASSPQGTEYNEQF
TRBJ2-7,13,TRBV5-6,ASSLVRDRDNEQY
TRBJ1-3,13,TRBV11-1,ASSNRKTSGNTIY
TRBJ2-1,13,TRBV7-3,ASSLVLSSYNEQF
TRBJ1-5,14,TRBV21-1,ASSSPNREGNQPQH
TRBJ1-1,14,TRBV19,ASRPRTATQNTEAF
TRBJ1-1,11,TRBV18,ASSPPGAYEAF
TRBJ2-2,11,TRBV10-3,ATRDGSAGELF
TRBJ2-6,11,TRBV30,AWALAGANVLT
TRBJ2-2,14,TRBV18,ASSPRLTSVTGELF
TRBJ1-2,13,TRBV4-2,ASSQDPRSLRGYT
TRBJ1-2,12,TRBV28,ASSATGVLLGYT
TRBJ2-5,13,TRBV18,ASSPPMAGRETQY
TRBJ1-3,12,TRBV25-1,ASSGDDSGNTIY
TRBJ2-3,13,TRBV7-3,ASSPTGGGIDTQY
TRBJ1-2,12,TRBV5-1,ASSLAGWGDGYT
TRBJ1-1,10,TRBV5-6,ASSWGQSEAF
TRBJ1-2,11,TRBV18,ASSPQDRYGYT